These T cell receptor beta chains were read from a single sample in a study of early stage breast cancer tumors. The repertoire was sequenced with immunoSEQ multiplex PCR; TCRdb's copy has only in-frame clones and lacks some. The sample includes approximately 54,000 clones, over 75% of them seen just once. The specimen sequenced was blood. These receptors were obtained from a person in their 40s with breast cancer. Each CDR3 is given with its conserved first and last residue. The order of the fields is D gene, V gene, CDR3 protein. D genes are given only for firm matches.

- TRBV5-1 CASSLADTGELFF
- TRBV7-9 CASSLEGLVARETQYF
- TRBV5-5 CASSQARGYIYEQYF
- TRBV30 CAWMKGTNYGYTF
- TRBV5-5 CASSLTGNEKLFF
TRBD2 TRBV2 CASSERIAGYNEQFF
- TRBV6-1 CASTQGGEWGF
- TRBV5-1 CASSPQTSRQETQYF
- TRBV30 CAWSPWDNEKLFF
- TRBV2 CASIGAVYEQYF